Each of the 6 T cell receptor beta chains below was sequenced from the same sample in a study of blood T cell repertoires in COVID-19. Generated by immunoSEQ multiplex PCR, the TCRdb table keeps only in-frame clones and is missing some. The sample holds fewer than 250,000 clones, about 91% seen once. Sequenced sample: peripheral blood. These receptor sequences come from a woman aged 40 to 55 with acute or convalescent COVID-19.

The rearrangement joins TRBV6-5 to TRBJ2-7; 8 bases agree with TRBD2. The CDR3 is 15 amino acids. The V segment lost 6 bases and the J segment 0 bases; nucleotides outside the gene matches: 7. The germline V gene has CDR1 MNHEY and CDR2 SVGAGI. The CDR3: CASSPTSASSYEQYV. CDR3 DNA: TGTGCCAGCAGCCCGACTAGCGCGAGCTCCTACGAGCAGTACGTC.

The CDR3 DNA is TGTGCCAGCAGTTCTACCGGGACAGGGGTTATCGGGGAGCTGTTTTTT. Its protein product is CASSSTGTGVIGELFF. V gene TRBV2 combines with J gene TRBJ2-2; 10 positions match TRBD1. CDR1 and CDR2 (germline): SNHLY, FYNNEI. CDR3 length: 16 residues. J gave up 7 bases and V 5 bases, and 10 bases lay outside the gene matches.

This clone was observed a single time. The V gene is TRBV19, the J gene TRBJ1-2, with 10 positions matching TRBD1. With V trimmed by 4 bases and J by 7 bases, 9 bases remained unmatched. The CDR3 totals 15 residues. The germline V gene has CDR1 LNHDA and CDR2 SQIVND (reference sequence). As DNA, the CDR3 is TGTGCCAGTAGTAGATCGGACAGGGGGGTTTCTGGCTACACCTTC. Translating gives CASSRSDRGVSGYTF.

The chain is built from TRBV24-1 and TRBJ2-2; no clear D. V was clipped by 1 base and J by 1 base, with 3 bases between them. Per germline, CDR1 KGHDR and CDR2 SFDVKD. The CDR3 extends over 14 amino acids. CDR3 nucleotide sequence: TGTGCCACCAGTGATTTTCAGAACACCGGGGAGCTGTTTTTT. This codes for CATSDFQNTGELFF.

DNA of the CDR3: TGTGCCAGCAGCTTTGCTAGCGGGGAGAGCACAGATACGCAGTATTTT. It is translated as CASSFASGESTDTQYF. V and J are TRBV7-8 and TRBJ2-3; TRBD2 aligns across 9 bases. V was pared by 3 bases and J by 0 bases, with 4 bases of the junction left unmatched. The CDR3 spans 16 residues. From germline, CDR1 is SGHVS and CDR2 FQNEAQ. The entire variable domain, with the rest obtained from reference TRBV7-8 and TRBJ2-3, is as follows: GAGVSQSPRYKVAKRGQDVALRCDPISGHVSLFWYQQALGQGPEFLTYFQNEAQLDKSGLPSDRFFAERPEGSVSTLKIQRTQQEDSAVYLCASSFASGESTDTQYFGPGTRLTVL.

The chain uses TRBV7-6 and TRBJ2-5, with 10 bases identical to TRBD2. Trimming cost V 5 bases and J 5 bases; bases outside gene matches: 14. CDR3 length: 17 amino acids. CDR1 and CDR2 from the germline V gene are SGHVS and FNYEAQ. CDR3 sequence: CASSPSRLAGVRETQYF. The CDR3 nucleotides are TGTGCCAGCAGCCCGTCCCGTCTAGCGGGGGTTAGGGAGACCCAGTACTTC.